These 28 T cell receptor beta chains came from one sample sequenced in a study of OX40 agonist ivuxolimab in advanced cancers. Generated by immunoSEQ multiplex PCR, the TCRdb table keeps only in-frame clones and is missing some. This table holds 60,000 to 80,000 clones, around 80% found once. Sequenced here: CD4+ or CD8+ T cells sorted from blood, sampled in a trial of the OX40 agonist ivuxolimab. These receptors were collected from an adult with an advanced solid tumor such as melanoma, head and neck, liver or kidney cancer.

CDR3 in amino acids: CASSPRRASEAFF. DNA of the CDR3: TGTGCCAGCAGTCCTCGCAGGGCGTCCGAAGCTTTCTTT. The chain recombines TRBV6-6 with TRBJ1-1; D perhaps matches TRBD1 (5 bases). CDR3 size: 13 residues. Germline V gene lookup returns CDR1 MNHNY and CDR2 SVGAGI (reference sequence). V was cut by 5 bases and J by 8 bases, with 15 bases left in between.

This clone was observed a handful of times. The chain joins TRBV18 to TRBJ2-3; 16 nucleotides match TRBD2. Trimming took 5 bases from V and 0 from J; bases not matched to a gene: 20. CDR3 size: 23 residues. CDR1 and CDR2 (germline): KGHSH, LQKENI. CDR3 coding DNA: TGTGCCAGCTCAGTGGAGATCACCGTGGGACTAGCGGGAGGGCCAAGGAGCACAGATACGCAGTATTTT. Protein sequence: CASSVEITVGLAGGPRSTDTQYF.

This chain links TRBV6-6 with TRBJ2-2; D is perhaps TRBD1 (6 bases). Trimming took off 6 bases at V and 5 bases at J, with 7 bases between the two ends. The length of the CDR3 is 12 residues. Germline CDR1 MNHNY, CDR2 SVGAGI (reference sequence). The chain's CDR3 is CASSQGTGELFF. The CDR3 coding sequence is TGTGCCAGCAGCCAGGGGACCGGGGAGCTGTTTTTT.

V is TRBV19 and J is TRBJ1-1; D is possibly TRBD1 (6 bases). The germline gives CDR1 LNHDA, CDR2 SQIVND (reference sequence). The CDR3 consists of 16 residues. V was cut by 4 bases and J by 2 bases, with 17 bases left in between. The CDR3 DNA sequence: TGTGCCAGTAGTACCAGGGCACAGGGAACAAACACTGAAGCTTTCTTT. Translating it yields CASSTRAQGTNTEAFF.

The chain employs TRBV19 and TRBJ2-4; possibly TRBD1 or TRBD2 for D (6 bases each). The CDR3 extends over 15 amino acids. Per germline, CDR1 LNHDA and CDR2 SQIVND (reference sequence). Trimming left V 5 bases short and J 0 bases short, with 11 bases between. The CDR3 protein is CASSSRGLAKNIQYF. The CDR3 nucleotides read TGTGCCAGTAGTTCCCGGGGGCTAGCCAAAAACATTCAGTACTTC.

This chain links TRBV7-2 with TRBJ1-1; no definite D call. The CDR3 runs to 14 residues. V shed 7 bases and J shed 5 bases, with 17 bases lying between them. Germline V gene lookup returns CDR1 SGHTA and CDR2 FQGNSA. The CDR3: CASTGLGRGTEAFF. The CDR3 DNA sequence: TGTGCCAGCACCGGCCTGGGCAGAGGGACTGAAGCTTTCTTT.

J is TRBJ1-2 and V is TRBV27, with a tentative D call TRBD1 (5 bases). V gave up 6 bases and J gave up 1 base, with 12 bases separating them. Germline values: CDR1 MNHEY, CDR2 SMNVEV (reference sequence). The CDR3 sequence is 14 residues long. CDR3 nucleotide sequence: TGTGCCAGCAGCCACGACAGACGTAACTATGGCTACACCTTC. It codes for CASSHDRRNYGYTF.

The rearrangement joins TRBV5-1 to TRBJ2-1; D gene uncertain. In germline, CDR1 is SGHRS, CDR2 YFSETQ. This CDR3 region has 13 residues. The V and J ends lost 0 bases and 10 bases respectively, with 11 bases between them. The DNA of the CDR3 is TGCGCCAGCAGCTTGGAACGGGCCCAAGAGCAGTTCTTC. Translating gives CASSLERAQEQFF.

This chain connects TRBV18 to TRBJ2-1; maybe TRBD2 (6 bases). Germline V gene sequence: CDR1 KGHSH, CDR2 LQKENI. The CDR3 totals 16 residues. Trimming pared 6 bases from V and 7 bases from J, leaving 22 bases between. CDR3 nucleotides: TGTGCCAGCTCTCATGGGGGAGCGGGTCCATGGAATGAGCAGTTCTTC. Its protein is CASSHGGAGPWNEQFF.

V usage is TRBV6-1 and J usage is TRBJ2-7, with a weak D call TRBD2 (6 bases). V lost 2 bases, J lost 0 bases, and 14 bases lay in between. From germline, CDR1 is MNHNS and CDR2 SASEGT. CDR3 length: 16 amino acids. The CDR3 DNA sequence: TGTGCCAGCAGTGAAAAGGGGCGGGGACTCTCCTACGAGCAGTACTTC. Encoded protein: CASSEKGRGLSYEQYF.

The genes are TRBV5-1 and TRBJ1-3; TRBD1 matches at 7 bases. J gave up 0 bases and V 4 bases, and 4 bases lay outside the gene matches. Germline V gene sequence: CDR1 SGHRS, CDR2 YFSETQ. The CDR3 loop spans 15 amino acids. The DNA of the CDR3 is TGCGCCAGCAGCCTACAGGGGAGCTCTGGAAACACCATATATTTT. Protein sequence: CASSLQGSSGNTIYF.

This chain joins TRBV15 and TRBJ1-1; D remains unclear. V was trimmed by 0 bases and J by 6 bases, leaving 14 bases between them. The CDR3 is 15 residues long. CDR1 and CDR2 (germline): LNHNV, YYDKDF (reference sequence). The DNA for the CDR3 is TGTGCCACCAGCAGAGATATCGGCTATCCGGCTGAAGCTTTCTTT. It encodes CATSRDIGYPAEAFF.

This sequence joins TRBV2 and TRBJ1-6; the D is unclear. This CDR3 is built from 13 residues. Germline assignment: CDR1 SNHLY and CDR2 FYNNEI. Deletions cut 6 bases from V and 7 bases from J, with 10 bases between. The CDR3 coding sequence is TGTGCCAGCAGAGGAAGGGAAAATTCACCCCTCCACTTT. Protein sequence: CASRGRENSPLHF.

The chain links TRBV6-4 to TRBJ2-3; D unclear. Per the germline V gene, CDR1 is MRHNA and CDR2 is SNTAGT. This CDR3 contains 14 residues. Trimming shortened V by 2 bases and J by 0 bases, and 6 bases separated the two germline ends. CDR3 bases: TGTGCCAGCAGTGACGACGACAGCACAGATACGCAGTATTTT. Amino acid sequence: CASSDDDSTDTQYF.

The chain is built from TRBV29-1 and TRBJ2-7, with 10 bases identical to TRBD1. The germline gives CDR1 SQVTM, CDR2 ANQGSEA. With 7 bases clipped from V and 3 bases from J, the junction kept 15 bases outside the gene matches. The CDR3 spans 16 residues. CDR3 sequence (DNA): TGCAGCGCCTGGGACAGGGGCTCCGCGTCAGGCTACGAGCAGTACTTC. This gives the protein CSAWDRGSASGYEQYF.

The rearrangement links TRBV7-3 to TRBJ1-1; no firm D call. The CDR3 loop spans 15 amino acids. The germline gives CDR1 SGHTA, CDR2 FQGTGA. The V end lost 1 base, the J end lost 4 bases, and 13 bases lay between the germline ends. The CDR3 bases are TGTGCCAGCAGCTTAAGGGAGGCAGGCAGCACTGAAGCTTTCTTT. This gives the protein CASSLREAGSTEAFF.

The V and J genes are TRBV21-1 and TRBJ2-1; TRBD2 reflects the table's D call only, with no check against the DNA. TRBV21-1 is reported as a pseudogene. The CDR3 contains 18 residues. The CDR3 DNA reads as TGTGCCAGCAGCAAAGAAATTTTTTGGGACTCCAACCTGATTGAGCAGTTCTTC. Translation gives CASSKEIFWDSNLIEQFF.

Worth noting for this clone: Other nucleotide sequences from this sample produce the same CDR3. The chain has TRBV11-2 and TRBJ2-5; D possibly corresponds to TRBD1 (7 bases). Between the trimmed V and J ends, which lost 4 bases and 2 bases, there was a span of 17 bases. Germline CDR1 SGHAT, CDR2 FQNNGV. The CDR3 extends over 16 amino acids. The CDR3 protein is CASSSAGAGGQETQYF. CDR3 in DNA: TGTGCCAGCAGCTCCGCCGGGGCAGGGGGGCAAGAGACCCAGTACTTC.

V is TRBV28 and J is TRBJ2-2; the D gene is possibly TRBD2 (5 bases). Germline values: CDR1 MDHEN, CDR2 SYDVKM. V was pared by 9 bases and J by 6 bases, with 20 bases between. The CDR3 runs 15 residues. CDR3 amino acids: CASYTSLLGPGELFF. In nucleotides, the CDR3 is TGTGCCAGTTATACTAGTCTCTTAGGGCCCGGGGAGCTGTTTTTT. Full variable domain (outside the CDR3, taken from reference TRBV28 and TRBJ2-2): DVKVTQSSRYLVKRTGEKVFLECVQDMDHENMFWYRQDPGLGLRLIYFSYDVKMKEKGDIPEGYSVSREKKERFSLILESASTNQTSMYLCASYTSLLGPGELFFGEGSRLTVL.

This chain uses TRBV18 with TRBJ1-2, with 7 bases fitting TRBD1. After removal of 4 bases from V and 7 bases from J, the junction contained 12 bases not matched to a gene. CDR3 length equals 15 residues. Germline V CDR1 and CDR2: KGHSH, LQKENI. CDR3 bases: TGTGCCAGCTCACACTACGACAGGGAGGCTTCTGGCTACACCTTC. Amino acid sequence: CASSHYDREASGYTF.

The genes are TRBV5-1 and TRBJ2-1, with 8 bases lining up with TRBD2. Unmatched junction bases numbered 5, after V lost 2 bases and J lost 4 bases. The CDR3 length is 15 residues. The germline V gene encodes CDR1 SGHRS and CDR2 YFSETQ. The CDR3 sequence is CASSFDGRAYNEQFF. DNA of the CDR3: TGCGCCAGCAGCTTCGACGGGAGGGCGTACAATGAGCAGTTCTTC.

Concerning this clone: Additional DNA sequences in this sample encode the identical CDR3. This sequence joins TRBV6-6 and TRBJ2-7; TRBD1 is a possible D gene (5 bases). CDR1 and CDR2 (germline): MNHNY, SVGAGI (reference sequence). V was trimmed by 0 bases and J by 3 bases, leaving 6 bases between them. CDR3 length: 13 residues. The CDR3 sequence is CASSYSTGYEQYF. CDR3 DNA sequence: TGTGCCAGCAGTTACTCAACAGGCTACGAGCAGTACTTC.

The chain has TRBV4-2 and TRBJ2-1; 7 bases align to TRBD2. Germline V CDR1 and CDR2: LGHNA, YNFKEQ. The CDR3 extends over 17 amino acids. V lost 0 bases and J lost 3; bases outside the gene matches: 8. The CDR3 loop reads CASSQDWGGSIYNEQFF. For the CDR3, the DNA is TGTGCCAGCAGCCAAGATTGGGGCGGGAGCATCTACAATGAGCAGTTCTTC.

This chain connects TRBV6-1 to TRBJ2-7; D perhaps matches TRBD1 (6 bases). CDR3 length: 12 residues. CDR1 is MNHNS, CDR2 SASEGT, per germline. Trimming pared 4 bases from V and 3 bases from J, leaving 7 bases between. The CDR3 nucleotides are TGTGCCAGCAGTGGGGACAACTACGAGCAGTACTTC. This encodes CASSGDNYEQYF.

The chain couples TRBV5-4 to TRBJ2-3, with D uncertain. The CDR3 contains 16 residues. The germline V gene encodes CDR1 SGHNT and CDR2 YYREEE (reference sequence). The ends were cut back, 0 bases at V and 6 bases at J, with 17 bases in the middle. The CDR3 reads CASSLDPDHYRDTQYF. CDR3 coding DNA: TGTGCCAGCAGCTTGGATCCGGATCATTACCGGGATACGCAGTATTTT.

The chain uses TRBV9 and TRBJ1-4, with a weak D call TRBD1 (5 bases). CDR3 size: 14 residues. V was trimmed by 0 bases and J by 5 bases, leaving 8 bases between them. The germline V gene has CDR1 SGDLS and CDR2 YYNGEE. CDR3 region: CASSVGDSNEKLFF. The CDR3 DNA reads as TGTGCCAGCAGCGTAGGAGACAGCAATGAAAAACTGTTTTTT.

The chain uses TRBV6-1 and TRBJ2-7; D may be TRBD1 or TRBD2 (6 bases each). Germline loops: CDR1 MNHNS, CDR2 SASEGT. V lost 7 bases to trimming and J lost 3 bases, with 19 bases between them. The CDR3 is made up of 15 amino acids. CDR3 sequence: CASTQGRSNLYEQYF. In nucleotides, the CDR3 is TGTGCCAGCACCCAGGGGAGGTCGAACCTCTACGAGCAGTACTTC.

This clone has more than one count but fewer than ten. This chain joins TRBV7-3 and TRBJ2-5; perhaps TRBD1 as D (6 bases). Per germline, CDR1 SGHTA and CDR2 FQGTGA. The CDR3 has 13 amino acids. V was clipped by 5 bases and J by 3 bases, with 10 bases between them. The CDR3 is CASSLGQKETQYF. As DNA, the CDR3 is TGTGCCAGCAGCCTAGGACAGAAAGAGACCCAGTACTTC. The full variable domain, its missing parts supplied by reference TRBV7-3 and TRBJ2-5, is GAGVSQTPSNKVTEKGKYVELRCDPISGHTALYWYRQSLGQGPEFLIYFQGTGAADDSGLPNDRFFAVRPEGSVSTLKIQRTERGDSAVYLCASSLGQKETQYFGPGTRLLVL.